What follows are 2 T cell receptor beta chains derived from one specimen sequenced in a study of memory CD4+ T cells and cytomegalovirus serostatus. The sort gate was single viable CD3+CD4+CD8-CD45RO+ cells for memory CD4+ T cells. Using immunoSEQ multiplex PCR, the repertoire was profiled, and TCRdb retains in-frame clones only, with some absent. Of 50,000 to 75,000 clones listed, around 86% are singletons. Sequencing used memory CD4+ T cells from blood. All receptors come from an adult in good health and CMV-seronegative.

The rearrangement uses TRBV19 and TRBJ1-1; D gene unclear. The length of the CDR3 is 12 residues. Trimming left V 10 bases short and J 1 base short, with 10 bases between. Germline CDR1 reads LNHDA; CDR2 reads SQIVND (reference sequence). This chain's CDR3 is CATAEGNTEAFF. DNA for the CDR3: TGTGCCACCGCAGAGGGGAACACTGAAGCTTTCTTT.

V usage is TRBV11-3 and J usage is TRBJ2-3; 12 nucleotides line up with TRBD1. The CDR3 covers 17 residues. Unmatched junction bases numbered 10, after V lost 5 bases and J lost 4 bases. The germline CDR1 and CDR2 sequences are SGHNT and YENEEA. The CDR3 region is CASSLAGTGGSADTQYF. The CDR3 DNA is TGTGCCAGCAGCCTAGCCGGGACAGGGGGCTCCGCAGATACGCAGTATTTT.